This T cell receptor beta chain is drawn from a study of T-cell reconstitution after alpha-beta-depleted transplantation in children. The study's findings and limits: One year after transplant, T-cell counts and diversity came mostly from newly produced T cells. Day-60 TCRbeta diversity that was high in some patients was derived from surviving recipient T cells and thymic progenitors. Expanded graft clones, several hundred of them, were reportedly the source of alpha-beta T cells about two months after transplant.

The germline V and J ends were trimmed by 7 bases and 8 bases, with 18 bases remaining between them. The CDR3 has 14 residues. As concerns this clonotype: The antigen is not known.

Preparation of the TCRbeta library involved a method that used unique molecular identifiers. TCRdb re-called the PCR reads with MiXCR, one entry per CDR3 protein. The table records 700,000 to 850,000 distinct CDR3 sequences, 15% to 20% of them present only once. The clonotype was recovered from a male patient younger than 18 who had a stem cell transplant for acute lymphoblastic leukemia, so the T cells may come from the graft donor. V usage is TRBV12-3 or TRBV12-4 and J usage is TRBJ2-1; no definite D call. Sequences were derived from PBMCs, mostly from graft donor cells, sampled 360 days after TCRalphabeta/CD19-depleted stem cell transplant. CDR3 sequence: CASTLEAHFDEQFF. The CDR3 DNA sequence: TGTGCCAGCACCCTAGAAGCGCACTTCGATGAGCAGTTCTTC.